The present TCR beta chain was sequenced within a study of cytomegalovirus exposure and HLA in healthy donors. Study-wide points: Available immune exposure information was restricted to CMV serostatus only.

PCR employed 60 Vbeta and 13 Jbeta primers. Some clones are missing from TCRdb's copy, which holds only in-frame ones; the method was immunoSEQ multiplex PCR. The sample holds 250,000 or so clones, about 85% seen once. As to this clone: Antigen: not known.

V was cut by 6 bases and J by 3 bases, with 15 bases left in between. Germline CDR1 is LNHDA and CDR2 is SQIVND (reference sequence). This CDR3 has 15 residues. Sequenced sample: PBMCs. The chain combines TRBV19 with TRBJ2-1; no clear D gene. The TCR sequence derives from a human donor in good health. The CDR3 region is CASRFSVRHYNEQFF. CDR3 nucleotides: TGTGCCAGTAGATTTTCGGTTCGACACTACAATGAGCAGTTCTTC.